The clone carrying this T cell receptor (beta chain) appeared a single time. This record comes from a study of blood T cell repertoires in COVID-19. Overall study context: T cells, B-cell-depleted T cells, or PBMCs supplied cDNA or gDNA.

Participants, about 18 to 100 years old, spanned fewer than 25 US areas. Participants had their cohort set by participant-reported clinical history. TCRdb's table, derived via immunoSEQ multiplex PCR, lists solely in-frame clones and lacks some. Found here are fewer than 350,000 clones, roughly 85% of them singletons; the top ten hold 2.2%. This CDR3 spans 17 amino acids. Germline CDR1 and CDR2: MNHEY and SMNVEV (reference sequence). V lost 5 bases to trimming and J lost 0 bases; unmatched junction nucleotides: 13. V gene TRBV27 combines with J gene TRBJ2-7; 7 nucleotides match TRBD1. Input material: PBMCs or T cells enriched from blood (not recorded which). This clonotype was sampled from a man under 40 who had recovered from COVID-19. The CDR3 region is CASSKGTTGAFSYEQYF. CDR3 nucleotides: TGTGCCAGCAGTAAGGGAACCACAGGGGCCTTCTCCTACGAGCAGTACTTC.